The T cell receptor beta chain under discussion was sequenced for a study of blood T cell repertoires in COVID-19. Turning to the study itself: Collection of acute and convalescent COVID-19 samples took place in the United States, Italy and Spain.

The germline gives CDR1 SGHRS, CDR2 YFSETQ. The length of the CDR3 is 11 residues. Trimming removed 5 bases at V and 5 bases at J, with 5 bases between. Libraries were prepared by immunoSEQ multiplex PCR; TCRdb keeps only in-frame clonotypes and omits some of them. The sample records approximately 85,000 clones, 90% being singletons. The sample was peripheral blood. V usage is TRBV5-1 and J usage is TRBJ2-1; weak D call: TRBD1 (5 bases). This TCR was recovered from a woman aged 45 to 65 in a cohort sampled during active COVID-19. The CDR3 loop reads CASRGDNEQFF. CDR3 in DNA: TGCGCCAGCAGAGGGGACAATGAGCAGTTCTTC.